This TCR beta chain was obtained from a study of T cells expressing NK-cell markers. About the research overall: Eight donors were sequenced, of whom seven were HCMV-seropositive, while the remaining one was HCMV-seronegative.

The CDR3 has 15 residues. Looked up from germline, CDR1 is SGHTA and CDR2 is FQGNSA. About this clonotype itself: Its matching antigen is unknown.

Libraries used 5'RACE template switching adding universal primer site and UMIs. TCRdb re-called the 5' RACE reads and catalogs CDR3 proteins one per entry, DNA excluded. The sample includes about 550,000 distinct CDR3 sequences. Study-wide findings and caveats: The same clonotypes also predominated in the CD3+CD56-NKG2C+ fraction of several donors.

This sequence joins TRBV7-2 and TRBJ1-4; TCRdb returns TRBD1, unconfirmable since there is no DNA. This TCR was recovered from a man aged 18 to 29 in good health. The sequencing input was blood T cells: a sorted CD56 or NKG2C T cell subset, CD4+ or CD8+ T cells, or bulk PBMC T cells (not recorded which). The CDR3 sequence is CASSFMGGDGEKLFF.